This T cell receptor beta chain is from a study of T cell clones after liver transplantation. Overall study: A pre-transplant mixed lymphocyte reaction with TCRbeta sequencing defined graft-donor-reactive clones followed in post-transplant blood.

Findings of the study overall: A significant post-transplant drop in circulating graft-donor-reactive CD4 TCRbeta sequences occurred in most of the 8 subjects.

The data were produced by immunoSEQ multiplex PCR, yet TCRdb's version contains in-frame clones alone and is incomplete. Of some 80,000 clones listed, 84% are singletons. The sample holds a few counts of this clone. Antigen: not known. CDR3 length: 12 residues. V dropped 3 bases and J dropped 5; count of bases not matched to a gene: 1. The germline V gene encodes CDR1 SGDLS and CDR2 YYNGEE. Sequenced here: CD4+ T cells from blood, sampled roughly 50 months after liver transplant. The V and J genes are TRBV9 and TRBJ2-7, with 8 nucleotides matching TRBD1. This receptor was obtained from a human patient who received a liver transplant. Some of the T cells may derive from the graft donor. The CDR3 DNA sequence: TGTGCCAGCAGCGGGACAGGGAACGAGCAGTACTTC. Its translation is CASSGTGNEQYF.